Presented here are 27 T cell receptor beta chains from one specimen sequenced in a study of blood T cell repertoires in COVID-19. Generated by immunoSEQ multiplex PCR, the TCRdb table keeps only in-frame clones and is missing some. The data hold 65,000 to 95,000 clones, with around 83% observed a single time. Sample: peripheral blood. These receptors all come from a woman between 45 and 65 years old with acute or convalescent COVID-19.

This clone was seen a handful of times. This rearrangement joins TRBV7-2 to TRBJ2-4; D perhaps matches TRBD2 (5 bases). The V gene's germline CDR1 is SGHTA and CDR2 FQGNSA. V dropped 2 bases and J dropped 9 bases, with 23 bases sitting between them. The CDR3 length is 17 residues. The CDR3 sequence is CASSLKDFSFSGSIQYF. The CDR3 DNA reads as TGTGCCAGCAGCTTAAAGGATTTCAGCTTTAGTGGGAGCATTCAGTACTTC.

The rearrangement uses TRBV6-5 and TRBJ1-5; 7 positions agree with TRBD1. This CDR3 contains 13 residues. The V gene end was trimmed by 8 bases and the J gene end by 5 bases; junction bases not matched to a gene: 6. Germline CDR1 and CDR2: MNHEY and SVGAGI. CDR3 protein: CASCQGGYQPQHF. CDR3 DNA sequence: TGTGCCAGCTGCCAGGGGGGTTATCAGCCCCAGCATTTT.

The chain joins TRBV7-8 to TRBJ2-3; 9 nucleotides align to TRBD1. With 6 bases clipped from V and 6 bases from J, the junction kept 1 base outside the gene matches. Germline lookup yields CDR1 SGHVS and CDR2 FQNEAQ. CDR3 size: 12 residues. In DNA, the CDR3 is TGTGCCAGCAGGACAGGGGGGGATACGCAGTATTTT. Protein sequence: CASRTGGDTQYF.

The rearrangement joins TRBV2 to TRBJ2-3; possibly TRBD1 for D (5 bases). The CDR3 spans 14 residues. The germline CDR1 and CDR2 sequences are SNHLY and FYNNEI. V was trimmed by 7 bases and J by 0 bases, leaving 11 bases between them. The DNA of the CDR3 is TGTGCCAGCAAGTCAGGGCTTAGCACAGATACGCAGTATTTT. Its translation is CASKSGLSTDTQYF.

V and J are TRBV20-1 and TRBJ2-5; no definite D call. The CDR3 contains 11 residues. The V and J ends lost 3 bases and 2 bases respectively, with 4 bases between them. Germline CDR1 DFQATT, CDR2 SNEGSKA (reference sequence). The CDR3 loop reads CSASPQETQYF. CDR3 sequence (DNA): TGCAGTGCTAGCCCTCAAGAGACCCAGTACTTC.

For this clone: Sequence at one end of the junction differs from germline and may be a read error. The CDR3 is CASSLAQGLAYEQYF. The CDR3 DNA follows: TGTGCTAGCAGCTTAGCACAGGGATTAGCCTACGAGCAGTACTTC. The chain links TRBV7-7 to TRBJ2-7, with TRBD1 as a possible D gene (6 bases). CDR1 and CDR2 from the germline V gene are SSHAT and FNYEAQ (reference sequence). The CDR3 spans 15 residues.

In this sample, this clone turned up a few times. This chain connects TRBV20-1 to TRBJ1-1, with D maybe TRBD1 (5 bases). The V end lost 3 bases, the J end lost 5 bases, and 19 bases lay between the germline ends. The CDR3 length is 15 residues. Germline-derived CDR1 and CDR2 are DFQATT and SNEGSKA (reference sequence). CDR3 DNA sequence: TGCAGTGCTAGTCCGGACCTGGTGGGGCGAACTGAAGCTTTCTTT. As protein: CSASPDLVGRTEAFF.

The gene calls are TRBV7-9 and TRBJ2-3, with D possibly matching TRBD2 (6 bases). V was trimmed by 2 bases and J by 3 bases, leaving 15 bases between them. Per germline, CDR1 SEHNR and CDR2 FQNEAQ (reference sequence). The CDR3 spans 16 residues. The CDR3 loop reads CASSLSLGSGTDTQYF. DNA for the CDR3: TGTGCCAGCAGCTTATCACTGGGGAGCGGGACAGATACGCAGTATTTT.

The CDR3 nucleotides read TGTGCCAGCAGATCTCCCGATACTGACGGGTCTGGCACAGATACGCAGTATTTT. This translates into CASRSPDTDGSGTDTQYF. V gene TRBV5-4 combines with J gene TRBJ2-3; no firm D call. This CDR3 is built from 18 residues. V lost 5 bases to trimming and J lost 1 base, with 23 bases between them. CDR1 SGHNT and CDR2 YYREEE come from the germline V gene (reference sequence).

The V and J genes are TRBV5-3 and TRBJ2-3, with 11 bases aligning to TRBD2. TRBV5-3 has ORF status, its function being uncertain. The CDR3 totals 19 residues. With 0 bases clipped from V and 6 bases from J, the junction kept 15 bases outside the gene matches. CDR3: CARSLGFRRVSGGADTQYF. For the CDR3, the DNA is TGTGCCAGAAGCTTGGGGTTTCGTCGTGTTAGCGGGGGGGCGGATACGCAGTATTTT.

The V call is TRBV5-1, the J call TRBJ2-7; TRBD1 agrees at 12 bases. With 4 bases clipped from V and 7 bases from J, the junction kept 12 bases outside the gene matches. The CDR3 spans 16 residues. CDR1 and CDR2 from the germline V gene are SGHRS and YFSETQ. DNA for the CDR3: TGCGCCAGCAGCCGGGAACCGGGACAGGGGGCACGGGAGCAGTACTTC. It yields the protein CASSREPGQGAREQYF. Using reference TRBV5-1 and TRBJ2-7 for the parts outside the CDR3, the full variable domain is KAGVTQTPRYLIKTRGQQVTLSCSPISGHRSVSWYQQTPGQGLQFLFEYFSETQRNKGNFPGRFSGRQFSNSRSEMNVSTLELGDSALYLCASSREPGQGAREQYFGPGTRLTVT.

This sequence joins TRBV11-2 and TRBJ2-3, with D hard to call. Germline loops: CDR1 SGHAT, CDR2 FQNNGV. Trimming removed 4 bases at V and 1 base at J, with 9 bases between. This CDR3 is built from 14 residues. The CDR3, as DNA: TGTGCCAGCAGCTCTCGCCGGGGCACAGATACGCAGTATTTT. Translating it yields CASSSRRGTDTQYF.

The chain joins TRBV12-3 or TRBV12-4 to TRBJ2-7; D ambiguous. The CDR3 is made up of 13 amino acids. V lost 3 bases and J lost 5, with 11 bases in between. CDR3 residues: CASSLARRDEQYF. CDR3 sequence (DNA): TGTGCCAGCAGTTTGGCCCGTCGGGACGAGCAGTACTTC.

The chain links TRBV28 to TRBJ2-3; 13 positions match TRBD2. J was trimmed by 0 bases and V by 3 bases; bases with no gene match: 3. CDR1 and CDR2 (germline): MDHEN, SYDVKM. This CDR3 comprises 17 residues. The CDR3 bases are TGTGCCAGCAGTTTTAGGGGACTAGCGGGGAGCACAGATACGCAGTATTTT. It encodes CASSFRGLAGSTDTQYF.

The chain is built from TRBV4-3 and TRBJ1-4; the D is unclear. The CDR3 is made up of 16 amino acids. V was trimmed by 0 bases and J by 7 bases, leaving 15 bases between them. Germline V lookup: CDR1 LGHNA, CDR2 YSLEER. Here the CDR3 DNA reads TGCGCCAGCAGCCAAGATGTCGGGCGGAGGATTGAAAAACTGTTTTTT. It specifies CASSQDVGRRIEKLFF.

The rearrangement uses TRBV7-2 and TRBJ2-1; D not certain. This CDR3 contains 15 residues. Trimming removed 2 bases from V and 6 bases from J, with 14 bases in between. Germline V gives CDR1 SGHTA, CDR2 FQGNSA. The CDR3 spells CASSLSTRSGNEQFF. Here the CDR3 DNA reads TGTGCCAGCAGCTTATCCACCCGGTCTGGCAATGAGCAGTTCTTC.

This chain links TRBV21-1 with TRBJ1-2. TRBV21-1 is given as a pseudogene. The length of the CDR3 is 14 residues. The CDR3 protein is CASSKGGAHYGYTF. The CDR3 bases are TGTGCCAGCAGCAAAGGAGGCGCTCACTATGGCTACACCTTC.

This clone occurred a few times. The chain links TRBV2 to TRBJ2-3, with 8 bases fitting TRBD2. Germline-derived CDR1 and CDR2 are SNHLY and FYNNEI. With 8 bases clipped from V and 3 bases from J, the junction kept 13 bases outside the gene matches. The CDR3 runs to 16 residues. The CDR3 DNA sequence: TGTGCCAGCCGGCCCAGCTTTGGCGGGAGGACAGATACGCAGTATTTT. This sequence encodes CASRPSFGGRTDTQYF.

This rearrangement joins TRBV5-1 to TRBJ2-1; perhaps TRBD1 as D (5 bases). CDR1 is SGHRS and CDR2 is YFSETQ in the germline V gene. The length of the CDR3 is 13 residues. Between the trimmed V and J ends, which lost 8 bases and 6 bases, there was a span of 15 bases. CDR3 DNA: TGCGCCAGTTCTTCCCAGGGTAGCAATGAGCAGTTCTTC. It translates to CASSSQGSNEQFF.

This rearrangement joins TRBV19 to TRBJ2-7, with D perhaps TRBD1 (6 bases). Germline loops: CDR1 LNHDA, CDR2 SQIVND (reference sequence). Trimming left V 1 base short and J 0 bases short, with 10 bases between. This CDR3 is 15 amino acids long. CDR3 DNA: TGTGCCAGTAGTATAGCTTGGGACATCTCCTACGAGCAGTACTTC. Residues: CASSIAWDISYEQYF.

The CDR3 sequence is CASSRPSGGIYEQYF. The CDR3 nucleotides are TGTGCCAGCAGCCGACCTTCAGGGGGCATCTACGAGCAGTACTTC. This chain connects TRBV5-8 to TRBJ2-7; 8 nucleotides align to TRBD1. The germline CDR1 and CDR2 sequences are SGHTS and YDEGEE. This CDR3 is built from 15 residues. J gave up 3 bases and V 4 bases, and 9 bases lay outside the gene matches. Full variable domain (rest looked up from reference TRBV5-8 and TRBJ2-7): EAGVTQSPTHLIKTRGQQATLRCSPISGHTSVYWYQQALGLGLQFLLWYDEGEERNRGNFPPRFSGRQFPNYSSELNVNALELEDSALYLCASSRPSGGIYEQYFGPGTRLTVT.

The rearrangement uses TRBV2 and TRBJ2-7; weak D call: TRBD1 (6 bases). The CDR3 length is 14 residues. Looked up from germline, CDR1 is SNHLY and CDR2 is FYNNEI. V shed 0 bases and J shed 2 bases, with 8 bases lying between them. Here the CDR3 reads CASSEAGGAYEQYF. The CDR3 nucleotides read TGTGCCAGCAGTGAAGCTGGGGGCGCCTACGAGCAGTACTTC.

This chain connects TRBV3-1 (or the pseudogene TRBV3-2) to TRBJ2-1; TRBD2 is a possible D gene (5 bases). CDR1 is LGHDT, CDR2 YNNKEL, per germline (reference sequence). Trimming pared 4 bases from V and 9 bases from J, leaving 13 bases between. The CDR3 extends over 13 amino acids. Here the CDR3 reads CASSRGQGSEQFF. Here the CDR3 DNA reads TGTGCCAGCAGCCGCGGCCAAGGGAGTGAGCAGTTCTTC.

The J gene is TRBJ1-2, the V gene TRBV18, with D unclear. Deletions cut 0 bases from V and 6 bases from J, with 14 bases between. CDR1 is KGHSH and CDR2 is LQKENI in the germline V gene. The length of the CDR3 is 15 residues. CDR3 residues: CASSPPGSPTHGYTF. The CDR3 DNA is TGTGCCAGCTCACCACCGGGCAGCCCTACACATGGCTACACCTTC. Full variable domain (outside the CDR3, taken from reference TRBV18 and TRBJ1-2): NAGVMQNPRHLVRRRGQEARLRCSPMKGHSHVYWYRQLPEEGLKFMVYLQKENIIDESGMPKERFSAEFPKEGPSILRIQQVVRGDSAAYFCASSPPGSPTHGYTFGSGTRLTVV.

V usage is TRBV6-4 and J usage is TRBJ2-1; D might be TRBD1 (6 bases). Per the germline V gene, CDR1 is MRHNA and CDR2 is SNTAGT. This CDR3 comprises 14 residues. Trimming cost V 10 bases and J 0 bases, with 13 bases left between them. CDR3 DNA: TGTGCCACCTCAGGGGACGGCTCCTACAATGAGCAGTTCTTC. Protein sequence: CATSGDGSYNEQFF.

The chain joins TRBV30 to TRBJ2-3, with D possibly TRBD1 on 6 matching bases. CDR1 and CDR2 (germline): GTSNPN, SVGIG (reference sequence). The CDR3 is 12 amino acids. The V end was cut by 2 bases, the J end by 12 bases, with 15 bases between. Here the CDR3 reads CAWSSRSGVQYF. Here the CDR3 DNA reads TGTGCCTGGAGTTCCCGTTCAGGGGTTCAGTATTTT.

Only a few counts were recorded for this clone. V is TRBV5-1 and J is TRBJ1-1; D call uncertain. This CDR3 has 12 residues. Germline V gene data show CDR1 as SGHRS and CDR2 as YFSETQ. Between the trimmed V and J ends, which lost 2 bases and 3 bases, there was a span of 5 bases. This CDR3 is CASSLRDTEAFF. The DNA for the CDR3 is TGCGCCAGCAGCTTACGGGACACTGAAGCTTTCTTT. The full variable domain, completed using reference TRBV5-1 and TRBJ1-1, is KAGVTQTPRYLIKTRGQQVTLSCSPISGHRSVSWYQQTPGQGLQFLFEYFSETQRNKGNFPGRFSGRQFSNSRSEMNVSTLELGDSALYLCASSLRDTEAFFGQGTRLTVV.